One and the same sample provided the 5 T cell receptor beta chains below, sequenced in a study of shared clonotypes between healthy human individuals. This table comes from immunoSEQ multiplex PCR, and its TCRdb copy is limited to in-frame clones, with some not included. The sample holds 2.3 million or so clones; over 90% are singletons and the top ten take 0.39%. Sequences were obtained from naive CD4+ T cells from PBMCs. The subset: CD45RA+ positively selected. Receptors originate from a young man in good health. Some clones in this sample may be carry-over from other donors' samples.

The CDR3 DNA sequence: TGTGCCAGCAGTGAAGAGTGGAGAGGTACGCAGTATTTT. As protein: CASSEEWRGTQYF. The chain combines TRBV2 with TRBJ2-3; no clear D gene. V lost 1 base to trimming and J lost 8 bases, with 10 bases between them. The CDR3 runs to 13 residues. In germline, CDR1 is SNHLY, CDR2 FYNNEI.

This chain joins TRBV19 and TRBJ1-2; the D gene is possibly TRBD1 (6 bases). Germline CDR1 LNHDA, CDR2 SQIVND (reference sequence). The CDR3 length is 15 residues. V gave up 0 bases and J gave up 4 bases, with 12 bases separating them. CDR3 sequence reads: CASSIEEGGFYGYTF. Here the CDR3 DNA reads TGTGCCAGTAGTATAGAGGAGGGGGGCTTCTATGGCTACACCTTC.

This chain links TRBV7-3 with TRBJ2-1, with 12 bases lining up with TRBD2. This CDR3 is 18 amino acids long. Germline CDR1 reads SGHTA; CDR2 reads FQGTGA. V gave up 2 bases and J gave up 0 bases; unmatched junction bases: 5. The CDR3 nucleotides are TGTGCCAGCAGCTTACGGACTAGCGGGACAATCTCCTACAATGAGCAGTTCTTC. It codes for CASSLRTSGTISYNEQFF.

This clone was seen a single time. The chain carries TRBV27 and TRBJ1-1; 8 bases agree with TRBD1. V trimming: 3 bases; J trimming: 6 bases; junction bases outside the gene matches: 6. The length of the CDR3 is 14 residues. Germline loops: CDR1 MNHEY, CDR2 SMNVEV (reference sequence). CDR3 sequence: CASSLDRVRAEAFF. In DNA, the CDR3 is TGTGCCAGCAGTTTGGACAGGGTTCGCGCTGAAGCTTTCTTT.

The chain has TRBV18 and TRBJ2-7, with 9 bases matching TRBD1. Germline V gives CDR1 KGHSH, CDR2 LQKENI. The ends lost 1 base at V and 1 base at J; junction bases unmatched: 2. The CDR3 spans 15 residues. CDR3 in amino acids: CASSPRQGGSYEQYF. Here the CDR3 DNA reads TGTGCCAGCTCACCACGACAGGGGGGGTCCTACGAGCAGTACTTC.